This TCR beta chain appears in the sequencing data of a study of cytomegalovirus exposure and HLA in healthy donors. Study-wide context: From donors who were HLA-typed, an early data release held about 89 million unique TCRs.

60 Vbeta and 13 Jbeta primers were used in PCR. Profiling relied on immunoSEQ multiplex PCR, and the TCRdb table lists in-frame clones only, not all of them. This table lists about 170,000 clones. A word on this clone: Its antigen is currently unknown.

The CDR3 is 12 amino acids. The germline V gene has CDR1 ENHRY and CDR2 SYGVKD. V lost 11 bases and J lost 6; bases outside the gene matches: 8. The study, taken as a whole, reports: Being indistinguishable, some V segments were excluded, TRBV6-2 and TRBV6-3 among them. Analysis was carried out at a later point, and it linked a missense DCLRE1C variant to TCR beta V- and J-gene trimming. Reportedly, TCR beta sequences accurately predicted HLA-A and HLA-B alleles in most subjects.

The TCR originated in a woman younger than 35 in good health and CMV-seropositive. The chain combines TRBV10-3 with TRBJ1-2, with 8 bases fitting TRBD1. Sequencing input: PBMCs. The CDR3 sequence: CALQGADDGYTF. The CDR3 nucleotides are TGTGCCCTCCAGGGGGCGGACGATGGCTACACCTTC.